These T cell receptor beta chains were read from a single sample in a study of OX40 agonist ivuxolimab in advanced cancers. Sequencing used immunoSEQ multiplex PCR; TCRdb keeps in-frame clones, though not all of them. The table lists just under 20,000 clones, approximately 87% of them singletons. Specimen: CD4+ or CD8+ T cells sorted from blood, collected in a trial of the OX40 agonist ivuxolimab. Every receptor here comes from an adult with an advanced solid tumor such as melanoma, head and neck, liver or kidney cancer. CDR3s leave out the opening cysteine and the closing phenylalanine or tryptophan. Rows may omit the clone size; those that give it use once, few, many or a size class.

TRBV7-8	-	TRBJ1-1	ASRGGVEAF
TRBV19	-	TRBJ1-1	ASSMGGDTEAF
TRBV5-1	-	TRBJ2-1	ASYLTGAGGNEQF
TRBV6-6	-	TRBJ2-3	ASSYSPSGGTDTQY
TRBV5-1	few	TRBJ2-1	ASSLGTASYNEQF
TRBV6-5	-	TRBJ1-2	ASTDQGGGYGYT
TRBV5-1	-	TRBJ2-5	ASSLDTRTGEQY
TRBV2	-	TRBJ2-1	ATTGQGPYNEQF
TRBV6-6	-	TRBJ2-2	ASSYSGSSGTGELF
TRBV10-1	-	TRBJ2-3	ASSRDSGTDTQY
TRBV12-5	-	TRBJ1-1	ATRQERMNTEAF
TRBV5-1	-	TRBJ1-1	ASSLNGPHGGTGKVGTEAF
TRBV5-6	-	TRBJ2-3	ASSLTSTDTQY
TRBV6-5	few	TRBJ1-5	ASSPGQGNQPQH
TRBV2	-	TRBJ2-7	ASSVASGRSSEQY
TRBV10-1	-	TRBJ2-1	ASSESTFGVEQF
TRBV4-1	-	TRBJ2-1	ASSQENGLAGDVRQF